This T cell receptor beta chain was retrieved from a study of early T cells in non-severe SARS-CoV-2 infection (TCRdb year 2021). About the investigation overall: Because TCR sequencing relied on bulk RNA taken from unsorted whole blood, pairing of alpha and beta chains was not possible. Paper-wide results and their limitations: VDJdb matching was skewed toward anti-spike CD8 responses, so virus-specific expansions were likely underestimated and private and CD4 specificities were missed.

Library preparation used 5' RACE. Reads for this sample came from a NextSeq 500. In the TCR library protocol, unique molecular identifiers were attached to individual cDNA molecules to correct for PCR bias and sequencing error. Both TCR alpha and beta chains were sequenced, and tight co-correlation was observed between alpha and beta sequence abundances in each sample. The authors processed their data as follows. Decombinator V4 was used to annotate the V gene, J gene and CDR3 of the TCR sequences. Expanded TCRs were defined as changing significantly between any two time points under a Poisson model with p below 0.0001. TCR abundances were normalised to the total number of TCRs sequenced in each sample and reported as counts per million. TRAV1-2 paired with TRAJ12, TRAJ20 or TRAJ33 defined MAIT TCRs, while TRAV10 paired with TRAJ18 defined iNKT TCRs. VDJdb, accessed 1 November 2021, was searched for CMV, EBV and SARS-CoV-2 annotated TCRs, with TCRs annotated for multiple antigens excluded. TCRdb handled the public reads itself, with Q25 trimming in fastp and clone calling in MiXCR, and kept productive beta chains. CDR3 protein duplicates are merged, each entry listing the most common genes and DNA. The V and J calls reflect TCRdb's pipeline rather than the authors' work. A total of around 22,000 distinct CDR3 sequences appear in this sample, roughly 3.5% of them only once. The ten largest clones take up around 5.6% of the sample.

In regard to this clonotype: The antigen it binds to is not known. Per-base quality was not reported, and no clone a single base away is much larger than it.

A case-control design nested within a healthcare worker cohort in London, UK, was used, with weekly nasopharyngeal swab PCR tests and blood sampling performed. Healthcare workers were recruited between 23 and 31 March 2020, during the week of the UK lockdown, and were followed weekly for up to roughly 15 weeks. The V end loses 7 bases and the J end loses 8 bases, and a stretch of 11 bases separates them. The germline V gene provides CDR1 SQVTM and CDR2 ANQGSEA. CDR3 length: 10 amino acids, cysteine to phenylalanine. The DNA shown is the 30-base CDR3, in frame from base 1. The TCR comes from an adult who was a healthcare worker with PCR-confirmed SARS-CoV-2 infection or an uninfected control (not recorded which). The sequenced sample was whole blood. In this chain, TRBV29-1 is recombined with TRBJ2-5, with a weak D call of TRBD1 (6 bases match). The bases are TGCAGCGCTACAGGGATAACCCAGTACTTC. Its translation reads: CSATGITQYF.